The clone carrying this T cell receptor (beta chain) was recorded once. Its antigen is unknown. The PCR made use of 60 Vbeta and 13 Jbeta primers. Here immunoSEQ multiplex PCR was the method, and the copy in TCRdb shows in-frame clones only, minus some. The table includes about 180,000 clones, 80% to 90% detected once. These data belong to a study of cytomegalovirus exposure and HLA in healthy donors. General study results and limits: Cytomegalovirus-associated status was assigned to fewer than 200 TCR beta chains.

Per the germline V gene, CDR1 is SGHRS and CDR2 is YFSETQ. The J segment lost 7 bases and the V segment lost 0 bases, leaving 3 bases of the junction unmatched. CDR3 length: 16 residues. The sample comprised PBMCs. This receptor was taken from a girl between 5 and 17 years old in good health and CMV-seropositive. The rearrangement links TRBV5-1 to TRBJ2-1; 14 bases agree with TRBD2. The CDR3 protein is CASSLEGTSGRNEQFF. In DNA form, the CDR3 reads TGCGCCAGCAGCTTGGAGGGGACTAGCGGGAGAAATGAGCAGTTCTTC.